The clone carrying this T cell receptor beta chain showed up many times. The antigen is undetermined. This sample was taken from a study of T-cell reconstitution after alpha-beta-depleted transplantation in children. The study, taken as a whole, reports: Alpha-beta T cells about two months after transplant reportedly derived from several hundred expanded graft clones. Certain patients had high TCRbeta diversity at day 60, and it came from recipient T cells and thymic progenitors that survived. T-cell counts and diversity at one year post-transplant came mainly from newly produced T cells.

The TCRbeta library was prepared with unique molecular identifiers. TCRdb processed the PCR reads anew with MiXCR; each CDR3 protein has one entry. The sample yields approximately 290,000 distinct CDR3 sequences, approximately 10% seen once. Germline V gives CDR1 SGHTA, CDR2 FQGNSA. This CDR3 has 15 residues. V lost 5 bases and J 6 bases, leaving 17 bases between the germline ends. This sequence was found in a male patient between 2 and 10 years old who had a stem cell transplant for chronic granulomatous disease, so the T cells may come from the graft donor. The sample here was peripheral blood, taken 180 days after TCRalphabeta/CD19-depleted stem cell transplant. J is TRBJ1-5 and V is TRBV7-2; D possibly corresponds to TRBD1 (5 bases). This chain's CDR3 is CASSLFTGGFQPQHF. Here the CDR3 DNA reads TGTGCCAGCAGCCTTTTCACAGGAGGCTTTCAGCCCCAGCATTTT.